This T cell receptor beta chain is from a study of OX40 agonist ivuxolimab in advanced cancers. Study-level background: Ivuxolimab was a fully human IgG2 agonistic monoclonal antibody targeting the costimulatory receptor OX40 (CD134). Intravenous ivuxolimab was administered to patients every 2 weeks at six dose levels: 0.01, 0.1, 0.3, 1.5, 3 and 10 mg/kg. Among the approximately 50 dose-escalation patients, approximately 20 had hepatocellular carcinoma, some 15 melanoma, 9 renal cell carcinoma and 9 head and neck cancer. A male proportion of around 80% and a mean age of approximately 55 years, ranging from 23 to 79, were recorded for the dose-escalation cohort. Prior anti-PD-1, anti-PD-L1 or anti-CTLA-4 therapy was permitted, and checkpoint inhibitors had been received by around 39% of dose-escalation patients. Three dose-escalation patients achieved partial responses, one with hepatocellular carcinoma and two with cutaneous melanoma. The purpose of peripheral TCRbeta sequencing was to test whether ivuxolimab changed TCR sequence diversity and led to clonal T-cell expansion. The monotherapy dose-escalation portion (N of about 49 patients) of the phase I ivuxolimab trial is reported in the paper.

Genomic DNA was extracted from sorted cells for sequencing of the TCRbeta CDR3 region. The immunoSEQ Assay was used for sequencing of TCRbeta CDR3 regions. In TCRdb, the immuneACCESS table is reduced to in-frame sequences with V and J assigned. These tables do not hold every clone; where another copy was compared, an unresolved V gene accounts for under half, and the others remain unexplained. Here the sample has about 76,000 clones; approximately 85% occur a single time. The ten most abundant clones make up 0.61% of the sample. The trial excluded patients who had a history of autoimmune disease or who were on systemic immunosuppression. In every dose cohort, peripheral blood was drawn for TCR sequencing at baseline, cycle 4 day 1, and cycle 7 day 1. The samples were drawn from a first-in-human, open-label, multicenter phase I dose-escalation trial of ivuxolimab. The trial enrolled adults with locally advanced or metastatic head and neck squamous cell, hepatocellular, melanoma or renal cell carcinoma. Before TCR sequencing, CD4+ and CD8+ T cells were separately sorted from peripheral blood.

CDR1 and CDR2 (GTSNPN, SVGIG) derive from the germline V gene (reference sequence). There are 15 amino acids in the CDR3, from cysteine to phenylalanine inclusive. Only the CDR3 DNA is retained, 45 bases long and in frame from the first base. Cut back by 5 bases and 11 bases, the V and J ends lie 25 bases apart. Broad study findings and their caveats: Clonal expansion of both CD4+ and CD8+ blood T cells was observed from baseline to week 6 at doses 0.1 to 3.0 mg/kg. Partial responders in the 0.1-3.0 mg/kg groups had among the lowest normalized peripheral clonal expansion, especially among CD8+ T cells. Low levels of normalized T-cell clonal expansion were also shown by some nonresponding patients. On average, CD8+ T cells showed more expanded clones than CD4+ T cells after ivuxolimab. Antigen specificity was not determined for the clonally expanded peripheral T cells.

Notes on this clone: What this receptor recognizes is not known. No base qualities exist here, and no much larger clone lies one base off it.

This clonotype was sampled from an adult with an advanced solid tumor such as melanoma, head and neck, liver or kidney cancer. Sample: CD4+ or CD8+ T cells sorted from blood, taken in a trial of the OX40 agonist ivuxolimab. The sequence links TRBV30 to TRBJ1-5; matching of 5 bases hints at TRBD1 as the D gene. The sequenced DNA is TGTGCCTGGGGGTTGGGGACCTCAAACCGCGCGGCCCAGCATTTT. Translation gives CAWGLGTSNRAAQHF. The full variable domain, completed from the reference TRBV30 and TRBJ1-5 proteins outside the CDR3, reads SQTIHQWPATLVQPVGSPLSLECTVEGTSNPNLYWYRQAAGRGLQLLFYSVGIGQISSEVPQNLSASRPQDRQFILSSKKLLLSDSGFYLCAWGLGTSNRAAQHFGDGTRLSIL.